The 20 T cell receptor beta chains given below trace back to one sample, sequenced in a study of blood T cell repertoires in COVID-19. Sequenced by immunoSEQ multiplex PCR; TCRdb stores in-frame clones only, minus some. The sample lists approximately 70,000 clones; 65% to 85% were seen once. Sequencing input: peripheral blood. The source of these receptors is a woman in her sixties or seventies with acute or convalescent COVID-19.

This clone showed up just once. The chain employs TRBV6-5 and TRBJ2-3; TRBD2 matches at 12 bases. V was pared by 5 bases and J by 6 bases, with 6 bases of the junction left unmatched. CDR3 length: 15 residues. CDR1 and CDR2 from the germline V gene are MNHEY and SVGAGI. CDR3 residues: CASSKASGGADTQYF. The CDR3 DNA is TGTGCCAGCAGTAAGGCTAGCGGGGGGGCGGATACGCAGTATTTT.

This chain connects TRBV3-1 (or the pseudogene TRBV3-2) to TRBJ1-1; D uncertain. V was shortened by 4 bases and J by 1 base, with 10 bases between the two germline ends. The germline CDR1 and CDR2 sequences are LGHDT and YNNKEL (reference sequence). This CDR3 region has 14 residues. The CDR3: CASSRNTANTEAFF. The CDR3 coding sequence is TGTGCCAGCAGCCGTAATACAGCGAACACTGAAGCTTTCTTT.

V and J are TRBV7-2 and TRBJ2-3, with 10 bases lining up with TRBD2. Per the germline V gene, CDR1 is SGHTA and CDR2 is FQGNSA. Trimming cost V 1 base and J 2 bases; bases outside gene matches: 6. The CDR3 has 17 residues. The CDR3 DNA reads TGTGCCAGCAGCTTAGATCTAGCGGGGGCCCCCACAGATACGCAGTATTTT. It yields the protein CASSLDLAGAPTDTQYF. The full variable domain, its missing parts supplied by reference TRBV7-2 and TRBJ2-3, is GAGVSQSPSNKVTEKGKDVELRCDPISGHTALYWYRQSLGQGLEFLIYFQGNSAPDKSGLPSDRFSAERTGGSVSTLTIQRTQQEDSAVYLCASSLDLAGAPTDTQYFGPGTRLTVL.

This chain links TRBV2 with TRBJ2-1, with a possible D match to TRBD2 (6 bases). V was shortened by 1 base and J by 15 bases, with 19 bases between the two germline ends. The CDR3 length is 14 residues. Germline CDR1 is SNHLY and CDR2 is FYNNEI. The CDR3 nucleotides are TGTGCCAGCAGTGAAGTCTCGGCGGCAGGGAGGCCGTTCTTC. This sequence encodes CASSEVSAAGRPFF.

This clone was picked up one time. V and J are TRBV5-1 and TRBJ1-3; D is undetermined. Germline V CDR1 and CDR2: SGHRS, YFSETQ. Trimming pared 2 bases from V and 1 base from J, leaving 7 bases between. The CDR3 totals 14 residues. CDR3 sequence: CASSFEGSGNTIYF. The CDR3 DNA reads TGCGCCAGCAGCTTTGAGGGTTCTGGAAACACCATATATTTT. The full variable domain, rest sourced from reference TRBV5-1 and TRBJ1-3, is KAGVTQTPRYLIKTRGQQVTLSCSPISGHRSVSWYQQTPGQGLQFLFEYFSETQRNKGNFPGRFSGRQFSNSRSEMNVSTLELGDSALYLCASSFEGSGNTIYFGEGSWLTVV.

In DNA, the CDR3 is TGTGCCACCAGCAGGCCCTCGCGCTCTGGAAACACCATATATTTT. Translating gives CATSRPSRSGNTIYF. This chain uses TRBV15 with TRBJ1-3; D not certain. Germline lookup yields CDR1 LNHNV and CDR2 YYDKDF (reference sequence). CDR3 size: 15 residues. V lost 3 bases and J 0 bases, leaving 9 bases between the germline ends.

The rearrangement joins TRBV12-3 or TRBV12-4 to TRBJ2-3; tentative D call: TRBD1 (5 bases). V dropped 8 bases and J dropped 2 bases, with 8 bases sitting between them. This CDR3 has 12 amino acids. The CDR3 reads CASQGDTDTQYF. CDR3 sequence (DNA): TGTGCCAGCCAAGGGGACACAGATACGCAGTATTTT.

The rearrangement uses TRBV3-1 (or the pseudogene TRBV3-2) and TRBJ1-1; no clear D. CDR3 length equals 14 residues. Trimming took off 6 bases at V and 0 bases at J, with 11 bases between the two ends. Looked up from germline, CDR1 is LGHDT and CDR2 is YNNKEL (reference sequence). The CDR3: CASRQKYMNTEAFF. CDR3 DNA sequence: TGTGCCAGCAGACAGAAATACATGAACACTGAAGCTTTCTTT.

DNA of the CDR3: TGCGCCAGCAGCTTGGCGGGGGGTCTCACAGATACGCAGTATTTT. Amino acid sequence: CASSLAGGLTDTQYF. The chain couples TRBV5-1 to TRBJ2-3, with TRBD2 matching 7 bases. V gave up 0 bases and J gave up 2 bases; unmatched junction bases: 3. The length of the CDR3 is 15 residues. CDR1 is SGHRS and CDR2 is YFSETQ in the germline V gene.

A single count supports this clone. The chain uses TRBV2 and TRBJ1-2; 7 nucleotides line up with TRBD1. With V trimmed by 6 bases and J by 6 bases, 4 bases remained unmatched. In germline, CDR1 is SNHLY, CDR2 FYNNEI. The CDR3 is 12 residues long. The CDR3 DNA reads TGTGCCAGCAGACCCGACAGGGATGGCTACACCTTC. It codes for CASRPDRDGYTF.

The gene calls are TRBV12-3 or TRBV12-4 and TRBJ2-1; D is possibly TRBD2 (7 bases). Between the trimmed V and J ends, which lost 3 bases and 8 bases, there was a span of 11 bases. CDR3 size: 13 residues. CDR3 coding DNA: TGTGCCAGCAGTTTCCGCGGGGGCGATGAGCAGTTCTTC. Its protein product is CASSFRGGDEQFF.

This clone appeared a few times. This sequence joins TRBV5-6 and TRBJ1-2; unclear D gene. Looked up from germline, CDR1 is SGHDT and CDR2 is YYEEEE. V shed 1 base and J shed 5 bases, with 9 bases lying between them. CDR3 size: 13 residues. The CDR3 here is CASSLSRSYGYTF. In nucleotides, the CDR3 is TGTGCCAGCAGCTTGTCTCGGAGTTATGGCTACACCTTC.

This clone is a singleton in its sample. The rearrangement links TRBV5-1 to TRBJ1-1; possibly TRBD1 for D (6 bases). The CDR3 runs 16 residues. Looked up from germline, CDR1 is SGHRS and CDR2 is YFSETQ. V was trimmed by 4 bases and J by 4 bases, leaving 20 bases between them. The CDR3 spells CASSPEGGGQGTEAFF. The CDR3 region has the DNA TGCGCCAGCAGCCCCGAGGGGGGGGGTCAGGGCACTGAAGCTTTCTTT.

The CDR3 DNA sequence: TGTGCCAGCAAGCGCCCAAACACTGAAGCTTTCTTT. Its translation is CASKRPNTEAFF. The chain carries TRBV6-5 and TRBJ1-1; D gene ambiguous. The V end lost 7 bases, the J end lost 2 bases, and 8 bases lay between the germline ends. CDR3 length equals 12 residues. Germline V gives CDR1 MNHEY, CDR2 SVGAGI.

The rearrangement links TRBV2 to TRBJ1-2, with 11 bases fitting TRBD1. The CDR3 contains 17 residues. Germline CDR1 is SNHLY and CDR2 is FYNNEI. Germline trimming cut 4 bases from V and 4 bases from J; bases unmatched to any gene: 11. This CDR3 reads CASSAAVGTGGFYGYTF. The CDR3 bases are TGTGCCAGCAGTGCGGCTGTTGGGACAGGGGGGTTCTATGGCTACACCTTC.

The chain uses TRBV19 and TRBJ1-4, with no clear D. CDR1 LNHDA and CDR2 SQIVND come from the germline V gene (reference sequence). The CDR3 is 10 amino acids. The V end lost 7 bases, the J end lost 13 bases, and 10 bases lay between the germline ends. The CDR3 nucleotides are TGTGCCAGTAAGGGAGACGTACTGTTTTTT. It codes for CASKGDVLFF.

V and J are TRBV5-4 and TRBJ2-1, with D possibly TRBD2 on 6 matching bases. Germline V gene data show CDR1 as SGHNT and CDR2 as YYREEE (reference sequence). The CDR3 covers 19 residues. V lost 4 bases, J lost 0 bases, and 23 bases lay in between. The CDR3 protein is CASSHDGLAAQSSYNEQFF. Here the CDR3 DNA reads TGTGCCAGCAGCCACGATGGCTTAGCGGCTCAAAGCTCCTACAATGAGCAGTTCTTC.

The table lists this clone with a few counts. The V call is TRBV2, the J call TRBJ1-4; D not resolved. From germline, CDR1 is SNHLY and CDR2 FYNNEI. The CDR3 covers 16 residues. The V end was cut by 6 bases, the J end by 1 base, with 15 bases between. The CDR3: CASRLMAGRTNEKLFF. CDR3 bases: TGTGCCAGCAGGTTAATGGCGGGCAGAACTAATGAAAAACTGTTTTTT.

CDR3 sequence (DNA): TGTGCCAGCTCGGGACAGACCTATGGCTACACCTTC. This sequence encodes CASSGQTYGYTF. The V and J genes are TRBV18 and TRBJ1-2; TRBD1 matches 7 bases. The germline CDR1 and CDR2 sequences are KGHSH and LQKENI. The V gene end was trimmed by 6 bases and the J gene end by 4 bases; junction bases not matched to a gene: 2. This CDR3 spans 12 amino acids.

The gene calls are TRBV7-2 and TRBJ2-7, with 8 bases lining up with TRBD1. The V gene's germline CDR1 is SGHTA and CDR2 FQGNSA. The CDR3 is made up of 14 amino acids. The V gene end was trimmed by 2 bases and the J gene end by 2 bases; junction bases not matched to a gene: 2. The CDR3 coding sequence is TGTGCCAGCAGCTTAAACAGGGGGGCCTACGAGCAGTACTTC. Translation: CASSLNRGAYEQYF.